Listed below are T cell receptor beta chains from one sample, sequenced in a study of spatial heterogeneity in lung cancer. TCRdb re-called the 5' RACE reads with MiXCR, one entry per CDR3 protein. The sample gives some 120,000 distinct CDR3 sequences, more than 10% of which show up once; about 15% is in the top ten. The sequenced sample was PBMCs, obtained at follow-up. These receptors originate from a male donor with early-stage non-small cell lung cancer. Each CDR3 is given with its conserved first and last residue. D genes are given only for firm matches. Only part of the rows carry a size: once, few, many, or a class if the clone is expanded.

NA	TRBV6-2/TRBV6-3	TRBJ2-6	TRBD1	CASSYLGQGVSGANVLTF	TGTGCCAGCAGTTACTTAGGACAGGGAGTCTCTGGGGCCAACGTCCTGACTTTC
many	TRBV5-4	TRBJ1-4	TRBD1	CASSLTGGDEKLFF	TGTGCCAGCAGCCTGACAGGGGGAGATGAAAAACTGTTTTTT
NA	TRBV29-1	TRBJ1-5	TRBD1	CSVGDSLNQPQHF	TGCAGCGTGGGGGACAGCTTGAATCAGCCCCAGCATTTT
NA	TRBV5-1	TRBJ2-1	NA	CASSLSQYNEQLF	TGCGCCAGCAGCTTGTCACAGTACAATGAGCAGCTCTTC
many	TRBV4-3	TRBJ1-1	NA	CASSQGIGGTEAFF	TGCGCCAGCAGCCAAGGAATAGGGGGCACTGAAGCTTTCTTT
NA	TRBV5-6	TRBJ1-5	NA	CASSLGVKEPKHF	TGTGCCAGCAGCTTGGGGGTTAAGGAGCCCAAGCATTTT
few	TRBV3-1	TRBJ1-6	TRBD1	CASSPRGTGASPLHF	TGTGCCAGCAGCCCCCGTGGGACAGGGGCTTCACCCCTCCACTTT
many	TRBV5-1	TRBJ2-1	NA	CASSLGDIVSYNEQFF	TGCGCCAGCAGCTTGGGGGACATTGTTTCGTACAATGAGCAGTTCTTC
NA	TRBV19	TRBJ1-5	TRBD1	CASTPPGQRVRAQHF	TGTGCCAGTACCCCCCCGGGACAGAGGGTTCGGGCCCAGCATTTT
many	TRBV7-2	TRBJ2-5	TRBD2	CASSLFPSGSKQETQYF	TGTGCCAGCAGCTTATTTCCTAGCGGGTCCAAACAAGAGACCCAGTACTTC
few	TRBV28	TRBJ2-7	NA	CASSLPFLYEQYF	TGTGCCAGCAGTTTACCCTTCCTATACGAGCAGTACTTC
NA	TRBV5-5	TRBJ2-7	TRBD1	CASSHTGGRGYEQYF	TGTGCCAGCAGCCACACAGGGGGAAGGGGCTACGAGCAGTACTTC
many	TRBV28	TRBJ2-7	NA	CASSLWGRGEQYF	TGTGCCAGCAGTTTATGGGGTAGAGGCGAGCAGTACTTC
many	TRBV20-1	TRBJ2-1	TRBD2	CSAPRLAGGRRNEQFF	TGCAGTGCTCCCCGTTTAGCGGGGGGGCGGCGCAATGAGCAGTTCTTC
few	TRBV5-1	TRBJ1-3	TRBD1	CASSSTGNSGNTIYF	TGCGCCAGCAGCTCGACAGGGAACTCTGGAAACACCATATATTTT
NA	TRBV3-1	TRBJ2-5	NA	CASSHRAANTRYF	TGTGCCAGCAGCCACCGGGCAGCGAACACCCGGTACTTC
few	TRBV10-3	TRBJ1-1	TRBD1	CAISGPGQGAAEAFF	TGTGCCATCAGTGGGCCGGGACAGGGTGCCGCTGAAGCTTTCTTT
few	TRBV4-2	TRBJ1-1	TRBD1	CASSQTGGAPTEAFF	TGTGCCAGCAGCCAGACAGGGGGCGCGCCCACTGAAGCTTTCTTT
few	TRBV14	TRBJ1-6	NA	CASSQQGWNSPLHF	TGTGCCAGCAGCCAACAGGGGTGGAATTCACCCCTCCACTTT
many	TRBV20-1	TRBJ2-1	NA	CSAHNEQFF	TGCAGTGCTCACAATGAGCAGTTCTTC
NA	TRBV7-2	TRBJ2-4	NA	CASSLAFGGNIQYF	TGTGCCAGCAGCTTAGCGTTTGGGGGAAACATTCAGTACTTC
many	TRBV15	TRBJ1-1	NA	CATSRVTVMNTEAFF	TGTGCCACCAGCAGAGTGACAGTTATGAACACTGAAGCTTTCTTT
many	TRBV20-1	TRBJ2-1	NA	CSAARQALYNEQFF	TGCAGTGCAGCTAGACAGGCCCTCTACAATGAGCAGTTCTTC
few	TRBV4-1	TRBJ2-5	NA	CASSQQGLQETQYF	TGCGCCAGCAGCCAACAGGGACTCCAAGAGACCCAGTACTTC
NA	TRBV7-2	TRBJ2-5	TRBD2	CASSLESRLAGTQYF	TGTGCCAGCAGCTTAGAGTCCCGACTAGCGGGGACCCAGTACTTC
NA	TRBV27	TRBJ2-2	NA	CASSRPGGELFF	TGTGCCAGCAGCCGCCCTGGCGGGGAGCTGTTTTTT
NA	TRBV7-2	TRBJ1-1	NA	CASSLARVGRGTEAFF	TGTGCCAGCAGCTTAGCGAGGGTGGGCAGGGGCACTGAAGCTTTCTTT
many	TRBV5-1	TRBJ1-3	TRBD1	CASSPGTGRNTIYF	TGCGCCAGCAGCCCCGGGACAGGACGGAACACCATATATTTT
few	TRBV28	TRBJ1-5	TRBD1	CASTTSGQGASQPQHF	TGTGCCAGCACCACAAGTGGGCAGGGGGCATCTCAGCCCCAGCATTTT
many	TRBV29-1	TRBJ1-3	NA	CSVEERRSGNTIYF	TGCAGCGTTGAAGAACGGCGCAGTGGAAACACCATATATTTT
many	TRBV29-1	TRBJ1-1	TRBD1	CSTRQGWSGEAFF	TGCAGCACCAGACAGGGTTGGAGCGGTGAAGCTTTCTTT
many	TRBV10-3	TRBJ2-7	TRBD1	CAISESTGTGRHEQYF	TGTGCCATCAGTGAGTCGACGGGGACAGGGCGCCACGAGCAGTACTTC
many	TRBV28	TRBJ1-1	NA	CASIPGGGTEAFF	TGTGCCAGCATTCCCGGGGGGGGGACTGAAGCTTTCTTT
many	TRBV27	TRBJ2-3	TRBD1	CASSPGGGQGTDTQYF	TGTGCCAGCAGTCCGGGAGGAGGACAGGGGACAGATACGCAGTATTTT
few	TRBV5-1	TRBJ2-1	TRBD2	CASSRSGTTYNEQFF	TGCGCCAGCAGCCGGAGCGGGACCACCTACAATGAGCAGTTCTTC
many	TRBV28	TRBJ1-1	TRBD1	CASRTTGANTEAFF	TGTGCCAGCAGAACGACAGGGGCGAACACTGAAGCTTTCTTT
NA	TRBV4-3	TRBJ2-7	TRBD1	CASSQEGGTGYAYEQYF	TGCGCCAGCAGCCAAGAGGGAGGGACAGGGTACGCCTACGAGCAGTACTTC
NA	TRBV11-2	TRBJ2-4	TRBD2	CASSPGGAGNIQYF	TGTGCCAGCAGCCCCGGGGGGGCCGGGAACATTCAGTACTTC
NA	TRBV12-3/TRBV12-4	TRBJ1-5	NA	CASSLDSHQPQHF	TGTGCCAGCAGTTTGGACAGCCATCAGCCCCAGCATTTT
NA	TRBV5-1	TRBJ2-2	TRBD1	CASAPGTANTGELFF	TGCGCCAGCGCCCCCGGGACAGCGAACACCGGGGAGCTGTTTTTT
many	TRBV14	TRBJ2-7	NA	CASSWQGGYEQYF	TGTGCCAGCAGTTGGCAGGGCGGCTACGAGCAGTACTTC
many	TRBV28	TRBJ1-2	TRBD1	CASSLFPSAQGARGYTF	TGTGCCAGCAGTTTATTTCCGAGTGCGCAGGGGGCCCGGGGCTACACCTTC
few	TRBV20-1	TRBJ1-1	NA	CSAKDILGGTEAFF	TGCAGTGCCAAGGACATCTTGGGGGGCACTGAAGCTTTCTTT
many	TRBV28	TRBJ1-2	TRBD1	CASRTRTGRRESYGYTF	TGTGCCAGCAGGACTCGGACAGGACGGCGCGAGAGCTATGGCTACACCTTC